This T cell receptor (beta chain) appears in the sequencing data of a study of human T cells and chemical hapten exposure. Turning to the study itself: Donors were sensitized with 2% DPC on the upper inner arm. Study-level findings and limits: Among TCRs, those above 1 in 1000 frequency were unaffected by DPC sensitization. The immune response of these alopecia patients might not match healthy individuals'.

This clonotype was recorded once. The antigen is undetermined. This sequence may be a read error, since a much larger clone differs from it by one base. The time point here: patch test 1, 2 weeks after DPC sensitization. Treatment indicated: therapeutic diphenylcyclopropenone sensitization with weekly scalp DPC. Total RNA was isolated from whole blood that had not been fractionated. MiXCR, run by TCRdb on the RACE reads, gives a single entry per CDR3 protein. The sample contains around 39,000 distinct CDR3 sequences, 6% to 7% of which appear only once. The ends were cut back, 8 bases at V and 4 bases at J, with 14 bases in the middle. The length of the CDR3 is 14 residues. From germline, CDR1 is MNHEY and CDR2 SVGAGI.

The sequencing here drew on whole blood, taken in connection with sensitization to the hapten diphenylcyclopropenone (DPC). This chain joins TRBV6-5 and TRBJ2-2; a possible D gene is TRBD2 (5 bases). This clonotype was obtained from a woman between 25 and 40 years old with alopecia areata. Some clones in this sample may be carry-over from other donors' samples. The CDR3 bases are TGTGCCAGCGGTTCACGGGATTTCACCGGGGAGCTGTTTTTT. It yields the protein CASGSRDFTGELFF.